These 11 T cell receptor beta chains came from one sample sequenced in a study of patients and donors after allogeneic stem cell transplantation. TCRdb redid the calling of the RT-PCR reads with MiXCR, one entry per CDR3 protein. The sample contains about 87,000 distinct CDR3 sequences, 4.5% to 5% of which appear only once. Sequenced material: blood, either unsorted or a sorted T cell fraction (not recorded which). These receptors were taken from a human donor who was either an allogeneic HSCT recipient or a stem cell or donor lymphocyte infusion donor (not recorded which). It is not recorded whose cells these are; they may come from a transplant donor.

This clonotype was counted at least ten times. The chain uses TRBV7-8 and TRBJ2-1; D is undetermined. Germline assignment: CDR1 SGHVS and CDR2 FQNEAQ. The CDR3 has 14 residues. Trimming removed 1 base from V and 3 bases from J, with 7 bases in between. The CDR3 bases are TGTGCCAGCAGCTTAGTTGACATCTACAATGAGCAGTTCTTC. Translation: CASSLVDIYNEQFF.

The CDR3 sequence: CASSLSRGNTIYF. For the CDR3, the DNA is TGTGCCAGCAGCTTGTCGCGGGGAAACACCATATATTTT. The chain joins TRBV5-8 to TRBJ1-3; D unclear. The CDR3 is 13 residues long. Trimming took off 1 base at V and 4 bases at J, with 6 bases between the two ends. Germline CDR1 and CDR2: SGHTS and YDEGEE.

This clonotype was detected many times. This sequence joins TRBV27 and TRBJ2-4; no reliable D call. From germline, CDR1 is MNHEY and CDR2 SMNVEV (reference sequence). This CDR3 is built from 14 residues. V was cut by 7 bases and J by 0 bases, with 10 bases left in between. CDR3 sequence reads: CASKGSLAKNIQYF. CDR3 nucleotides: TGTGCCAGCAAGGGCTCACTAGCCAAAAACATTCAGTACTTC.

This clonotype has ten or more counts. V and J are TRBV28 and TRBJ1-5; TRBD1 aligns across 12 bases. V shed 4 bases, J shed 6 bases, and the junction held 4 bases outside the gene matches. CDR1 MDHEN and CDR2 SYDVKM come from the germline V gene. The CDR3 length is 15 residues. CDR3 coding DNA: TGTGCCAGCAGTTCGGGACAGGGGGCGGGTCAGCCCCAGCATTTT. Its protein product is CASSSGQGAGQPQHF.

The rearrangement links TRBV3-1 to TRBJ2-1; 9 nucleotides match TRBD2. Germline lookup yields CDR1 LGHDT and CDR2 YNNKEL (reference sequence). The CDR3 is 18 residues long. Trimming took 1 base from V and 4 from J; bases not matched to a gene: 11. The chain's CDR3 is CASSQAPLSSGGYNEQFF. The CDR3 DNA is TGTGCCAGCAGCCAAGCCCCCCTAAGTAGCGGGGGTTACAATGAGCAGTTCTTC.

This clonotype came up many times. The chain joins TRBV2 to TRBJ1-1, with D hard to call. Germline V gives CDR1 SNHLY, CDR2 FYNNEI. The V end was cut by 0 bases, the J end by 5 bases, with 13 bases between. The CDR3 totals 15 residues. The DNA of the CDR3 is TGTGCCAGCAGTGAAGCGGAACCCCTGGGGACTGAAGCTTTCTTT. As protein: CASSEAEPLGTEAFF.

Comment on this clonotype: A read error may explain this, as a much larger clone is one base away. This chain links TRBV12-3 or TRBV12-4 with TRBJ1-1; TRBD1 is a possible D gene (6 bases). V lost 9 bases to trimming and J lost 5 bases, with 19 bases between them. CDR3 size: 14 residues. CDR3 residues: CARSPTGKYTEAFF. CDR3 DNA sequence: TGTGCCAGGAGCCCAACAGGGAAATATACTGAAGCTTTCTTT.

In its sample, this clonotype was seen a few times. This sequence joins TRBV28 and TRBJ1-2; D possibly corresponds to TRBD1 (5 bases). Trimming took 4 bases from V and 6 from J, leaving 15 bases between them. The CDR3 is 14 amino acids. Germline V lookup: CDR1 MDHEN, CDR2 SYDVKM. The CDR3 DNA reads TGTGCCAGCAGTTCACCGACAGAAATTGATGGCTACACCTTC. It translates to CASSSPTEIDGYTF.

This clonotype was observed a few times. The CDR3 region is CASKLDETRYGYTF. CDR3 DNA: TGTGCCAGTAAACTGGACGAAACCCGGTATGGCTACACCTTC. This chain uses TRBV19 with TRBJ1-2; D remains ambiguous. With 7 bases removed from V and 5 bases from J, the gap between germline ends came to 17 bases. The germline CDR1 and CDR2 sequences are LNHDA and SQIVND (reference sequence). The CDR3 loop spans 14 amino acids.

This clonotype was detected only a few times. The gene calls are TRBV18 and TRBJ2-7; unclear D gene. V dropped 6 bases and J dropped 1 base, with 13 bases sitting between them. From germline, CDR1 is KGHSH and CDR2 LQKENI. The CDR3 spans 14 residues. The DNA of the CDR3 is TGTGCCAGCTCTCCCTCCGTTTTGTCCTACGAGCAGTACTTC. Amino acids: CASSPSVLSYEQYF.

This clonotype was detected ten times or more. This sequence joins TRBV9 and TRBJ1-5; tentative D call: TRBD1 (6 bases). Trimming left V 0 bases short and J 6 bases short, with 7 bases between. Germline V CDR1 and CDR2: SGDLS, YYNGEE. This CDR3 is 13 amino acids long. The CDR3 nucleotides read TGTGCCAGCAGCGTAGAGGGGGGTCAGCCCCAGCATTTT. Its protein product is CASSVEGGQPQHF.